A single sample gave rise to the 32 T cell receptor beta chains below, sequenced in a study of blood T cell dynamics during melanoma immunotherapy. Some clones are missing from TCRdb's copy, which holds only in-frame ones; the method was immunoSEQ multiplex PCR. The profile shows under 15,000 clones, around 86% of them singletons. As for time point: week 3, after first cycle of checkpoint inhibitor. This sample comprised blood, obtained from a patient treated with checkpoint blockade. The receptors stem from a human donor with melanoma.

This clone was seen just once. CDR3 nucleotide sequence: TGTGCCTGGAGCGCAAGGCTGGACAGGGGGTTGGGAGGCTACACCTTC. Translated: CAWSARLDRGLGGYTF. The V and J genes are TRBV30 and TRBJ1-2; 10 bases agree with TRBD1. This CDR3 contains 16 residues. After removal of 3 bases from V and 8 bases from J, the junction contained 15 bases not matched to a gene. Germline V gene data show CDR1 as GTSNPN and CDR2 as SVGIG (reference sequence).

The chain carries TRBV4-3 and TRBJ2-1; 9 bases match TRBD2. Germline CDR1 is LGHNA and CDR2 is YSLEER. V lost 1 base to trimming and J lost 9 bases; unmatched junction nucleotides: 4. This CDR3 region has 14 residues. The CDR3 nucleotides read TGCGCCAGCAGCCAAGTCTTGCGGGAGGGTGAGCAGTTCTTC. Its protein product is CASSQVLREGEQFF.

V gene TRBV6-6 combines with J gene TRBJ2-1, with unresolved D. Germline CDR1 MNHNY, CDR2 SVGAGI (reference sequence). The germline V and J ends were trimmed by 8 bases and 0 bases, with 11 bases remaining between them. The CDR3 spans 14 residues. This CDR3 reads CASVRGHSYNEQFF. CDR3 nucleotide sequence: TGTGCCAGCGTACGTGGCCACTCCTACAATGAGCAGTTCTTC.

V usage is TRBV7-2 and J usage is TRBJ2-4; no clear D. Between the trimmed V and J ends, which lost 1 base and 0 bases, there was a span of 4 bases. The CDR3 runs 14 residues. Germline V gene data show CDR1 as SGHTA and CDR2 as FQGNSA. Here the CDR3 DNA reads TGTGCCAGCAGCTTAGACCGAGCCAAAAACATTCAGTACTTC. The encoded protein is CASSLDRAKNIQYF.

The rearrangement uses TRBV7-3 and TRBJ2-7; possible D gene TRBD2, 6 bases. Trimming took off 3 bases at V and 0 bases at J, with 9 bases between the two ends. The CDR3 has 14 residues. Germline V lookup: CDR1 SGHTA, CDR2 FQGTGA. The CDR3 loop reads CASSLTGSSYEQYF. The CDR3 DNA reads as TGTGCCAGCAGCTTGACCGGGAGCTCCTACGAGCAGTACTTC.

This chain joins TRBV2 and TRBJ2-1; 8 nucleotides line up with TRBD1. CDR1 is SNHLY, CDR2 FYNNEI, per germline. V shed 5 bases and J 0 bases; nucleotides not matched to a gene: 3. The CDR3 runs to 15 residues. The CDR3 coding sequence is TGTGCCAGCAGTAATGACAGGGGCTCCTACAATGAGCAGTTCTTC. This encodes CASSNDRGSYNEQFF.

V usage is TRBV7-9 and J usage is TRBJ2-7; 10 bases fit TRBD2. With 5 bases clipped from V and 4 bases from J, the junction kept 8 bases outside the gene matches. This CDR3 region has 15 residues. CDR1 SEHNR and CDR2 FQNEAQ come from the germline V gene (reference sequence). The CDR3 loop is CASSLGASGRYEQYF. The CDR3 nucleotides are TGTGCCAGCAGCCTAGGGGCTAGCGGGAGATACGAGCAGTACTTC.

This chain uses TRBV4-1 with TRBJ1-6, with 7 bases lining up with TRBD1. V shed 4 bases and J 0 bases; nucleotides not matched to a gene: 12. The germline V gene has CDR1 MGHRA and CDR2 YSYEKL. The CDR3 consists of 19 residues. The CDR3 nucleotides are TGCGCCAGCAGCCCCCGGGACAGCCGATTGAGCTCCTATAATTCACCCCTCCACTTT. Encoded protein: CASSPRDSRLSSYNSPLHF.

The rearrangement uses TRBV13 and TRBJ2-6, with 11 bases identical to TRBD2. The junction had 5 bases not matched to a gene; V was cut back by 4 bases and J by 0 bases. CDR3 length: 18 residues. Looked up from germline, CDR1 is PRHDT and CDR2 is FYEKMQ (reference sequence). Here the CDR3 DNA reads TGTGCCAGCAGCTCCGGGACTAGCGGATACTCTGGGGCCAACGTCCTGACTTTC. As protein: CASSSGTSGYSGANVLTF.

This clone was seen only once. The chain combines TRBV2 with TRBJ2-1; D not certain. The length of the CDR3 is 13 residues. Germline V gene sequence: CDR1 SNHLY, CDR2 FYNNEI. Trimming took 5 bases from V and 8 from J, leaving 13 bases between them. CDR3 region: CASSTDSAHEQFF. As DNA, the CDR3 is TGTGCCAGCAGTACGGATTCCGCCCATGAGCAGTTCTTC.

CDR3 amino acids: CASSYSRGIGQPQHF. The CDR3 region has the DNA TGTGCCAGCAGTTACTCGAGGGGCATTGGTCAGCCCCAGCATTTT. V and J are TRBV6-5 and TRBJ1-5; D is possibly TRBD1 (5 bases). Trimming removed 0 bases from V and 6 bases from J, with 12 bases in between. CDR1 is MNHEY and CDR2 is SVGAGI in the germline V gene. The CDR3 length is 15 residues.

This clone appeared once. The V gene is TRBV5-6, the J gene TRBJ1-1, with D perhaps TRBD1 (6 bases). Trimming left V 0 bases short and J 9 bases short, with 12 bases between. In germline, CDR1 is SGHDT, CDR2 YYEEEE. The CDR3 has 13 amino acids. CDR3 coding DNA: TGTGCCAGCAGCTTGGCTTTGAGGGGGAAAGCTTTCTTT. Its translation: CASSLALRGKAFF.

The chain carries TRBV19 and TRBJ2-1; D may be TRBD2 (6 bases). The CDR3 covers 15 residues. The V end was cut by 9 bases, the J end by 6 bases, with 21 bases between. Germline CDR1 reads LNHDA; CDR2 reads SQIVND (reference sequence). CDR3 sequence reads: CASRSVWQGGNEQFF. CDR3 DNA sequence: TGTGCCAGCCGATCTGTGTGGCAGGGAGGCAATGAGCAGTTCTTC.

The chain links TRBV11-3 to TRBJ1-1; D gene uncertain. CDR1 and CDR2 (germline): SGHNT, YENEEA. The CDR3 totals 15 residues. The V end was cut by 5 bases, the J end by 0 bases, with 13 bases between. The chain's CDR3 is CASSVNPFMNTEAFF. DNA for the CDR3: TGTGCCAGCAGCGTAAATCCCTTCATGAACACTGAAGCTTTCTTT.

This clone was counted a few times. The J gene is TRBJ1-1, the V gene TRBV7-6; no clear D. Germline CDR1 SGHVS, CDR2 FNYEAQ. CDR3 length equals 12 residues. Trimming cost V 2 bases and J 1 base, with 2 bases left between them. The CDR3 protein is CASSLKNTEAFF. The CDR3 coding sequence is TGTGCCAGCAGCTTAAAGAACACTGAAGCTTTCTTT.

This chain uses TRBV5-5 with TRBJ1-1; D perhaps matches TRBD1 (6 bases). This CDR3 comprises 15 residues. V was shortened by 0 bases and J by 4 bases, with 13 bases between the two germline ends. Germline V gene sequence: CDR1 SGHKS, CDR2 YYEKEE (reference sequence). For the CDR3, the DNA is TGTGCCAGCAGCTTGGTACAGGGCTTTGGCACTGAAGCTTTCTTT. Its translation is CASSLVQGFGTEAFF.

This chain links TRBV9 with TRBJ2-2; 9 nucleotides align to TRBD2. This CDR3 region has 17 residues. In germline, CDR1 is SGDLS, CDR2 YYNGEE. The V segment lost 0 bases and the J segment 3 bases; nucleotides outside the gene matches: 6. The CDR3 nucleotides read TGTGCCAGCAGCGTAGGAGAGAAGCGGGGGGACACCGGGGAGCTGTTTTTT. It encodes CASSVGEKRGDTGELFF.

The chain recombines TRBV19 with TRBJ2-1; D tentatively reads TRBD1 or TRBD2 (6 bases each). In germline, CDR1 is LNHDA, CDR2 SQIVND (reference sequence). The CDR3 contains 13 residues. Trimming took 7 bases from V and 5 from J, leaving 12 bases between them. The CDR3 DNA reads as TGTGCCAGTAATCAAGGGGGGCACAATGAGCAGTTCTTC. This encodes CASNQGGHNEQFF.

There are a few counts of this clone. The gene calls are TRBV2 and TRBJ2-5; D not resolved. The CDR3 loop spans 13 amino acids. Germline CDR1 and CDR2: SNHLY and FYNNEI. Deletions cut 5 bases from V and 1 base from J, with 8 bases between. CDR3 sequence reads: CASSKEAQETQYF. The CDR3 DNA follows: TGTGCCAGCAGTAAAGAGGCCCAAGAGACCCAGTACTTC.

The chain couples TRBV11-3 to TRBJ2-4; tentative D call: TRBD1 (5 bases). CDR3 length: 15 amino acids. From germline, CDR1 is SGHNT and CDR2 YENEEA. V was trimmed by 5 bases and J by 2 bases, leaving 13 bases between them. The DNA of the CDR3 is TGTGCCAGCAGCCCGAGCACAGGTCCCAAAAACATTCAGTACTTC. It specifies CASSPSTGPKNIQYF.

This chain connects TRBV7-9 to TRBJ2-5; 7 nucleotides align to TRBD1. This CDR3 is 13 amino acids long. CDR1 SEHNR and CDR2 FQNEAQ come from the germline V gene (reference sequence). V was pared by 5 bases and J by 5 bases, with 5 bases of the junction left unmatched. The CDR3 here is CASSPDRVETQYF. The CDR3 bases are TGTGCCAGCAGCCCCGACAGGGTGGAGACCCAGTACTTC.

The genes are TRBV4-2 and TRBJ1-5, with 8 bases that match TRBD1. This CDR3 has 15 residues. Germline CDR1 LGHNA, CDR2 YNFKEQ. Trimming cost V 2 bases and J 6 bases; bases outside gene matches: 6. CDR3 sequence: CASSQQDRDAQPQHF. The CDR3 nucleotides read TGTGCCAGCAGCCAACAGGACAGGGACGCTCAGCCCCAGCATTTT.

The V gene is TRBV12-5, the J gene TRBJ1-6; D unresolved. CDR1 is LGHNT, CDR2 FRNRAP, per germline. The germline V and J ends were trimmed by 1 base and 5 bases, with 0 bases remaining between them. The CDR3 is made up of 12 amino acids. Written as DNA, the CDR3 is TGTGCTAGTGGTTTGGATAATTCACCCCTCCACTTT. Protein sequence: CASGLDNSPLHF.

This clone has a single count. This rearrangement joins TRBV7-9 to TRBJ2-3; no clear D gene. From germline, CDR1 is SEHNR and CDR2 FQNEAQ (reference sequence). V lost 6 bases and J 3 bases, leaving 13 bases between the germline ends. The CDR3 has 14 amino acids. This CDR3 is CASSNRAKTDTQYF. The CDR3 coding sequence is TGTGCCAGCAGTAATAGGGCTAAAACAGATACGCAGTATTTT.

This chain connects TRBV27 to TRBJ2-2, with 9 positions matching TRBD1. V was pared by 6 bases and J by 5 bases, with 7 bases of the junction left unmatched. The CDR3 loop spans 15 amino acids. The germline V gene encodes CDR1 MNHEY and CDR2 SMNVEV (reference sequence). The chain's CDR3 is CASSRTGVLTGELFF. CDR3 DNA: TGTGCCAGCAGCCGGACAGGGGTTTTGACCGGGGAGCTGTTTTTT.

The chain links TRBV29-1 to TRBJ2-1, with no clear D. The CDR3 spans 12 residues. Germline CDR1 reads SQVTM; CDR2 reads ANQGSEA. The V end was cut by 4 bases, the J end by 10 bases, with 14 bases between. The DNA of the CDR3 is TGCAGCGTTGTGGTCCGGGTCAGAGAGCAGTTCTTC. Translated: CSVVVRVREQFF.

The rearrangement uses TRBV4-2 and TRBJ2-7; 9 bases are shared with TRBD2. With V trimmed by 0 bases and J by 0 bases, 9 bases remained unmatched. The CDR3 is 18 residues long. Germline lookup yields CDR1 LGHNA and CDR2 YNFKEQ. The CDR3 here is CASSQEVAGAVGSYEQYF. CDR3 sequence (DNA): TGTGCCAGCAGCCAAGAGGTAGCGGGGGCTGTGGGCTCCTACGAGCAGTACTTC.

The chain has TRBV6-5 and TRBJ2-7; D perhaps matches TRBD2 (6 bases). CDR3 size: 13 residues. Trimming stripped 4 bases from V and 7 bases from J, with 14 bases between. Germline CDR1 MNHEY, CDR2 SVGAGI. This CDR3 is CASSSGIAGEQYF. CDR3 sequence (DNA): TGTGCCAGCAGTTCGGGCATCGCGGGGGAGCAGTACTTC.

Only one count was recorded for this clone. The V gene is TRBV7-2, the J gene TRBJ1-3; no reliable D call. V gave up 1 base and J gave up 0 bases, with 7 bases separating them. Per the germline V gene, CDR1 is SGHTA and CDR2 is FQGNSA. The CDR3 extends over 15 amino acids. CDR3 sequence: CASSLGTASGNTIYF. CDR3 DNA: TGTGCCAGCAGCTTAGGGACGGCCTCTGGAAACACCATATATTTT. The full variable domain, completed using reference TRBV7-2 and TRBJ1-3, is GAGVSQSPSNKVTEKGKDVELRCDPISGHTALYWYRQSLGQGLEFLIYFQGNSAPDKSGLPSDRFSAERTGGSVSTLTIQRTQQEDSAVYLCASSLGTASGNTIYFGEGSWLTVV.

The V gene is TRBV6-6, the J gene TRBJ1-5, with D maybe TRBD1 (6 bases). Per the germline V gene, CDR1 is MNHNY and CDR2 is SVGAGI (reference sequence). V shed 6 bases and J shed 0 bases, with 12 bases lying between them. The length of the CDR3 is 15 residues. The CDR3 DNA reads as TGTGCCAGCAGGACCGGACAGTATAGCAATCAGCCCCAGCATTTT. Its protein product is CASRTGQYSNQPQHF.

The rearrangement uses TRBV5-1 and TRBJ1-2; 7 positions agree with TRBD1. Trimming cost V 0 bases and J 9 bases; bases outside gene matches: 8. This CDR3 region has 14 residues. Germline V CDR1 and CDR2: SGHRS, YFSETQ. In DNA, the CDR3 is TGCGCCAGCAGCTTGGTCGCAGGGGGAGATAGCTACACCTTC. Its protein is CASSLVAGGDSYTF.

CDR3 DNA sequence: TGTGCCAGCAGCGGTAGCGGGAGCCTGATCGCAGATACGCAGTATTTT. As protein: CASSGSGSLIADTQYF. The rearrangement joins TRBV7-8 to TRBJ2-3, with TRBD2 matching 9 bases. Germline-derived CDR1 and CDR2 are SGHVS and FQNEAQ. Germline trimming cut 5 bases from V and 4 bases from J; bases unmatched to any gene: 10. The CDR3 has 16 amino acids.